This T cell receptor (beta chain) came from a study of blood T cell repertoires in COVID-19. Study-level background: PBMCs, B-cell-depleted T cells, or T cells were the source of the cDNA or gDNA that made up the material.

Trimming removed 9 bases from V and 13 bases from J; junction bases left unmatched: 20. The germline gives CDR1 LNHDA, CDR2 SQIVND (reference sequence). The CDR3 is 15 amino acids. Original data processing: Estimated nucleated cell counts came from reference gene primer amplification. Produced via immunoSEQ multiplex PCR; TCRdb's table is partial and in-frame only. That table furnishes V, J and clone size, whereas the DNA furnished D and trimming. The table records approximately 200,000 clones, 87% of them present only once. The recovered donors of Cohort 3 showed two negative PCRs, clearance, or symptom resolution.

The gene calls are TRBV19 and TRBJ1-4; 7 bases align to TRBD1. Sequencing was done on a sample of PBMCs or T cells enriched from blood (not recorded which). The clonotype originates from a man aged 25-40 years who had recovered from COVID-19. The CDR3 nucleotides are TGTGCCAGCCGCCCAGGCGGAAGCCGACAGGGTCGACTGTTTTTT. Translation: CASRPGGSRQGRLFF.